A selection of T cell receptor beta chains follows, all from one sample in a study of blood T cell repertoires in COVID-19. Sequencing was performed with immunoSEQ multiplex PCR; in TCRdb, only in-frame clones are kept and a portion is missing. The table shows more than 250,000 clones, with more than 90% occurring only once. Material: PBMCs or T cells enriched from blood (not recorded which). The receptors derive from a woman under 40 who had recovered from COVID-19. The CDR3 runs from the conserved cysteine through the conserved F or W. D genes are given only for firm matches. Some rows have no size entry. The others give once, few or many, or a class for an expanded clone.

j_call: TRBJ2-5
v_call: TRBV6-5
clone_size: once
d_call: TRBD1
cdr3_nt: TGTGCCAGCAGTTACTCGAACAGGGGCGTCGAGACCCAGTACTTC
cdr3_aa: CASSYSNRGVETQYF

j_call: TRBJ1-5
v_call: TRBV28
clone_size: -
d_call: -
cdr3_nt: TGTGCCAGCAGTTTTGGAGGGGCTCAGCCCCAGCATTTT
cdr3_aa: CASSFGGAQPQHF

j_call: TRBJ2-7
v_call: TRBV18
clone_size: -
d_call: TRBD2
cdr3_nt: TGTGCCAGCTCACCACGCGGGACTAGCGGCCGCGAGCAGTACTTC
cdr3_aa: CASSPRGTSGREQYF

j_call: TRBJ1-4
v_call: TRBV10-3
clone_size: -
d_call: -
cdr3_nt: TGTGCCTCGGCGTCGGGGGAAAAACTGTTTTTT
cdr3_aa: CASASGEKLFF

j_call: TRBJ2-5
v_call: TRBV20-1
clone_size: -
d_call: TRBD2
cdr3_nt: TGCAGTGCCAGTCCGCTAGCGGGTGGACAGTCTTTTGGAGAGACCCAGTACTTC
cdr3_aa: CSASPLAGGQSFGETQYF

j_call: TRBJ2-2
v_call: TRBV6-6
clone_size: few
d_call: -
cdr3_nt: TGTGCCAGCAGTTACCCAGGGGAGGGGGAGCTGTTTTTT
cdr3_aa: CASSYPGEGELFF

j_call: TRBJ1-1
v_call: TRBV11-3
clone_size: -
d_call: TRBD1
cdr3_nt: TGTGCCAGCAGGTCCCGGACAGGCTACACTGAAGCTTTCTTT
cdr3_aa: CASRSRTGYTEAFF

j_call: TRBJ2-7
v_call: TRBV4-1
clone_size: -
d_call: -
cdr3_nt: TGCGCCAGCAGCCAAGGAGGCCGCGGGGCCTACGAGCAGTACTTC
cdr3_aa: CASSQGGRGAYEQYF

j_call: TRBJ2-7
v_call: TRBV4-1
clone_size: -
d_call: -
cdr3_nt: TGCGCCAGCAGCCGATGGGCTGGCGACGAGCAGTACTTC
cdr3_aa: CASSRWAGDEQYF

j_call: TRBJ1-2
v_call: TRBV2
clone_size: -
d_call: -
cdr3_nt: TGTGCCAGCAGTGTGGGGGCGCTTAACTATGGCTACACCTTC
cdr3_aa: CASSVGALNYGYTF

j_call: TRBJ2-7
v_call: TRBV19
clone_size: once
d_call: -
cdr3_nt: TGTGCCAGTAGTATAGTTGGGGGGATCGGCTACGAGCAGTACTTC
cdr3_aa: CASSIVGGIGYEQYF

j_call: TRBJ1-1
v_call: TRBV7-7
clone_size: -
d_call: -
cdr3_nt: TGTGCTAGCAGCTTAGTGCAGGGGACTGAAGCTTTCTTT
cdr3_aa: CASSLVQGTEAFF

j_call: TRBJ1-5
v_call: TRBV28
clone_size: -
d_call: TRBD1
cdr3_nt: TGTGCCAGCAGTCGACAGGGGGCCGGCAATCAGCCCCAGCATTTT
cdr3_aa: CASSRQGAGNQPQHF

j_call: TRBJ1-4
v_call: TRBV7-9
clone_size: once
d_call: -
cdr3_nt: TGTGCCAGCAGCTTAGGTACAGTTCTTAATGAAAAACTGTTTTTT
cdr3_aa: CASSLGTVLNEKLFF

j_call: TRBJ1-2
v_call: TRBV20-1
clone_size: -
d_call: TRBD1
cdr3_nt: TGCAAAGGGGACAGTAACTATGGCTACACCTTC
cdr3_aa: CKGDSNYGYTF

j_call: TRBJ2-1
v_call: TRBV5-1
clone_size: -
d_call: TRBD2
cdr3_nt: TGCGCCAGCAGCCCGACTAGCGGGAGGGCCTCGGGTCATGAGCAGTTCTTC
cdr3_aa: CASSPTSGRASGHEQFF

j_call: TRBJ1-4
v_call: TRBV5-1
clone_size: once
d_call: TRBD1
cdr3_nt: TGCGCCAGCAGCTTGGGGGACAGGGGAGGTGAAAAACTGTTTTTT
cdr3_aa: CASSLGDRGGEKLFF

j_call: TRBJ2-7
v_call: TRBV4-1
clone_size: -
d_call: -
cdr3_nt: TGCGCCAGCAGCTCGATAGGTACAGGCTACGAGCAGTACTTC
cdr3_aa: CASSSIGTGYEQYF

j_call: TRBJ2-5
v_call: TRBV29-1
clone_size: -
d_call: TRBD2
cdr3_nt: TGCAGCGTAAATAGCGGGGGTGTCCCAGAGACCCAGTACTTC
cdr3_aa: CSVNSGGVPETQYF

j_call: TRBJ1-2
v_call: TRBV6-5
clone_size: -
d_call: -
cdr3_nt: TGTGCCAGCAGCCCGGACAGTCGCTATGGCTACACCTTC
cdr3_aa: CASSPDSRYGYTF

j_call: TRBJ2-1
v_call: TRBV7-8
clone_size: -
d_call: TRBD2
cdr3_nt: TGTGCCAGCAGCGTCCTAACTAGCGATTTCTACAATGAGCAGTTCTTC
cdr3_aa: CASSVLTSDFYNEQFF

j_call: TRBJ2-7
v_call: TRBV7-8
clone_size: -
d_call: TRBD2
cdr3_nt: TGTGCCAGCAGCTTATTGAAGTGGGGACTAGCCGAACCCTACGAGCAGTACTTC
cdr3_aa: CASSLLKWGLAEPYEQYF

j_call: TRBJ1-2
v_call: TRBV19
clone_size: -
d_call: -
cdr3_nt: TGTGCCAGTAGTATAGACTCAGAGGGCGGCTACACCTTC
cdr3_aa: CASSIDSEGGYTF

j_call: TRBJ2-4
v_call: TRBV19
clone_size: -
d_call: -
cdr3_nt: TGTGCCAGTAGTCTGGTACTAGAGTGGCGGGTAAACATTCAGTACTTC
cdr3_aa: CASSLVLEWRVNIQYF

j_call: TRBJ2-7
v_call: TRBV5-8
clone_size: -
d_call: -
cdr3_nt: TGTGCCAGCAGCTTGGGTAGCTCCTACGAGCAGTACTTC
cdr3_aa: CASSLGSSYEQYF

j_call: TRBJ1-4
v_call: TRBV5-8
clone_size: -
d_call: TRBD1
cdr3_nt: TGTGCCAGCAGAATGGGACAGGGAGCTAATGAAAAACTGTTTTTT
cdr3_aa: CASRMGQGANEKLFF

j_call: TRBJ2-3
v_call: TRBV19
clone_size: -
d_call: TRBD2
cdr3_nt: TGTGCCAGTACCAATCCGGCGGGGGGGCCTGGAGATACGCAGTATTTT
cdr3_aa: CASTNPAGGPGDTQYF

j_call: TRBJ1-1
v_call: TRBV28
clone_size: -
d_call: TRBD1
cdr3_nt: TGTGCCAGCAGTCCAACGACAGGGAGGACTGAAGCTTTCTTT
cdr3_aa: CASSPTTGRTEAFF

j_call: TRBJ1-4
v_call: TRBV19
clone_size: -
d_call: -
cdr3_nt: TGTGCTGCGTCCAGGGGTGATTCCGGGGAAAAACTGTTTTTT
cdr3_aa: CAASRGDSGEKLFF

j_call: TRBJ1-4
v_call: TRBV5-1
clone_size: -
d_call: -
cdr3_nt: TGCGCCAGCAGCTTGACCCCTGAGAGGGGGACTAATGAAAAACTGTTTTTT
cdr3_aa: CASSLTPERGTNEKLFF

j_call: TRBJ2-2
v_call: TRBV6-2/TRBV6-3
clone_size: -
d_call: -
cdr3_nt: TGTGCCAGCAGTCTCCGGGATATGAGGACCGGGGAGCTGTTTTTT
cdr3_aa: CASSLRDMRTGELFF

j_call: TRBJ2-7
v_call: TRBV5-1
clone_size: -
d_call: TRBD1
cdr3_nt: TGCGCCAGCAGCAGGACAGGGCGGTCCGAGTACGAGCAGTACTTC
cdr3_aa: CASSRTGRSEYEQYF

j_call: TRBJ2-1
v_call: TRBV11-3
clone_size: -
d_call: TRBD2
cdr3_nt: TGTGCCAGCAGCTTCGGTTTACTAGCGGGGGAGAATGAGCAGTTCTTC
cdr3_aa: CASSFGLLAGENEQFF

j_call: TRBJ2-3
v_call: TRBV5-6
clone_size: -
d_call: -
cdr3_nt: TGTGCCAGCAGCTTGTCCCTCGCGGGCACAGATACGCAGTATTTT
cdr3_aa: CASSLSLAGTDTQYF

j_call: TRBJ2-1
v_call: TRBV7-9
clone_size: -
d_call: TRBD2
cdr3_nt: TGTGCCAGCAGCCCCCGGACTAGCGGGGGGGCCTTAAATGAGCAGTTCTTC
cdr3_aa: CASSPRTSGGALNEQFF

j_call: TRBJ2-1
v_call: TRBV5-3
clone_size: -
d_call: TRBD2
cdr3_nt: TGTGCCAGAAGCTACCCACTAGCGGGAGGGCCTCATGAGCAGTTCTTC
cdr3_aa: CARSYPLAGGPHEQFF

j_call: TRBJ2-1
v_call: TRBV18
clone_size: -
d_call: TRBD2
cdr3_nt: TGTGCCAGCTCCCCTCCCGCGGGAGATTACAATGAGCAGTTCTTC
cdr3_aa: CASSPPAGDYNEQFF

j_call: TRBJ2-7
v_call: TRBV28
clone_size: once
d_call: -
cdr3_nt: TGTGCCAGCAGTTTAGCGGGGGCAACGCTCCCCTACGAGCAGTACTTC
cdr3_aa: CASSLAGATLPYEQYF

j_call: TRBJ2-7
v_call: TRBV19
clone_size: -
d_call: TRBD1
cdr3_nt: TGTGCCAGTAGCGCGGCAGGGGGCTTCTACGAGCAGTACTTC
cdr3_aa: CASSAAGGFYEQYF

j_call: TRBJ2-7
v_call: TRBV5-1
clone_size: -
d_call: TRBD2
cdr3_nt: TGCGCCAGCAGAACGTCCACCGGGGGGAAGGGCGAGCAGTACTTC
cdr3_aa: CASRTSTGGKGEQYF

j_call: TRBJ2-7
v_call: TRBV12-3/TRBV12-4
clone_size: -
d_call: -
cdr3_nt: TGTGCCAGCAGTTTCGGGTTACAGCAGTACTTC
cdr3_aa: CASSFGLQQYF

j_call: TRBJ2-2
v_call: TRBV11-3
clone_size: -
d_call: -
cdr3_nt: TGTGCCAGCAGCCTCGTTCGAATGACAAAGACGAACACCGGGGAGCTGTTTTTT
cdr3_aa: CASSLVRMTKTNTGELFF

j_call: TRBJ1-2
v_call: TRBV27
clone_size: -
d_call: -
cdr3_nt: TGTGCCAGCAGCTCGTATGGCTACACCTTC
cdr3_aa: CASSSYGYTF

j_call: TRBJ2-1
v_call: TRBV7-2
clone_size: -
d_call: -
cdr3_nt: TGTGCCAGCTCCCCAGACAGCTCCTACAATGAGCAGTTCTTC
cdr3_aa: CASSPDSSYNEQFF

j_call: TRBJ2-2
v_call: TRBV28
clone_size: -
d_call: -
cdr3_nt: TGTGCCAGCAGTCAGGGGTACACCGGGGAGCTGTTTTTT
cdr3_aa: CASSQGYTGELFF

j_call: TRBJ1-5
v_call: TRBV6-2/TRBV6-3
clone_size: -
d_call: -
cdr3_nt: TGTGCCAGCAGTGTCTTTAGCAATCAGCCCCAGCATTTT
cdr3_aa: CASSVFSNQPQHF

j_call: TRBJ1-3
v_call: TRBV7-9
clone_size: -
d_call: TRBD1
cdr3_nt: TGTGCCAGCAGACCAGGACAGGGCCGAAACACCATATATTTT
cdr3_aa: CASRPGQGRNTIYF